The sequence of this TCR beta chain was determined in a study of CD8 T cells in ankylosing spondylitis. CDR1 and CDR2 (germline): DFQATT, SNEGSKA (reference sequence). The trim removed 3 bases at V and 6 bases at J, leaving 8 bases unmatched. The CDR3 extends over 14 amino acids. A single record per CDR3 protein comes from TCRdb applying MiXCR to the 5' RACE reads. The repertoire consists of approximately 220,000 distinct CDR3 sequences, with roughly 25% occurring once and the leading ten covering more than 6.5%. This chain connects TRBV20-1 to TRBJ2-7; 10 bases match TRBD2. Sequenced material: blood, either unsorted or a sorted T cell fraction (not recorded which). This receptor was obtained from a male donor with ankylosing spondylitis or in good health (not recorded which). The CDR3 coding sequence is TGCAGTGCTAGTGCCGGGACTAGCGCGGTCGAGCAGTACTTC. This translates into CSASAGTSAVEQYF.